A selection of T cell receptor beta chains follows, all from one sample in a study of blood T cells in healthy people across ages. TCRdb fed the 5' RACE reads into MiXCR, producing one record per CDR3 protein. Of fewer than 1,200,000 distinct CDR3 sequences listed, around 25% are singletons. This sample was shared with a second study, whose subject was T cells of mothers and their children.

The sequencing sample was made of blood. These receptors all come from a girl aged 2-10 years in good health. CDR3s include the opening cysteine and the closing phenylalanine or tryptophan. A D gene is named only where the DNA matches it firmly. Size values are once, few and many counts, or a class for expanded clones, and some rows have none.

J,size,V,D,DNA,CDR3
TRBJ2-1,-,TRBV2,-,TGTGCCAGCAGTGAAGAGAGGATCGCCTTC,CASSEERIAF
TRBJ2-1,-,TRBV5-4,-,TGTGCCAGCAGCATAGACAGGAATGAGCAGTTCTTC,CASSIDRNEQFF
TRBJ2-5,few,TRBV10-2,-,TGCGCCAGCCAAGAGGTGGAGACCCAGTACTTC,CASQEVETQYF
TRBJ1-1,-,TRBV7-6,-,TGTGCCAGCAGCTTAATCCAGGAGGGGAACACTGAAGCTTTCTTT,CASSLIQEGNTEAFF
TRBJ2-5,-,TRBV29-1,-,TGCAGCGTTGACCGCCCGGGGGCTCAAGAGACCCAGTACTTC,CSVDRPGAQETQYF
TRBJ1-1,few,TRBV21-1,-,TGTGCCAGCAGCAAGAGGGGCCAGGGGGGGAACACTGAAGCTTTCTTT,CASSKRGQGGNTEAFF
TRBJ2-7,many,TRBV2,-,TGTGCCAGCAGGGGGGGACACTCCTACGAGCAGTACTTC,CASRGGHSYEQYF
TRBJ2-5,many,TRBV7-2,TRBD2,TGTGCCAGCAGCACCGGGACTAGCTGGGAAGAGACCCAGTACTTC,CASSTGTSWEETQYF
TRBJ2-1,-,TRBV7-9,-,TGTGCCAGCAGCCCTGGGGGAAACCAGGGTTACAATGAGCAGTTCTTC,CASSPGGNQGYNEQFF
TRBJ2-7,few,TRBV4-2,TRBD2,TGTGCCAGCAGCCAAGAAACCGGGACTAGCTCCTACGAGCAGTACTTC,CASSQETGTSSYEQYF
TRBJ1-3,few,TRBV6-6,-,TGTGCCACCCTAGTCTCTGGAAACACCATATATTTT,CATLVSGNTIYF
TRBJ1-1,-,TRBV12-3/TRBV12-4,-,TGTGCCAGCAGTTCTACCTTACACACTGAAGCTTTCTTT,CASSSTLHTEAFF
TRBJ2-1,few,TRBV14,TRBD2,TGTGCCAGCAGCCCGGTGACTAGCGGGAGGGCCAGGGAGCAGTTCTTC,CASSPVTSGRAREQFF
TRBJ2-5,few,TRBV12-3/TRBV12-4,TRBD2,TGTGCCAGCAGTTCACGACTAGCGGGAGCAAAGACCCAGTACTTC,CASSSRLAGAKTQYF
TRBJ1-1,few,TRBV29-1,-,TGCAGCGTTGCGGGTTTTAACACTGAAGCTTTCTTT,CSVAGFNTEAFF
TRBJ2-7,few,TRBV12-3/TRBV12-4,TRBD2,TGTGCCAGCAGTATCCAGGGACTAGCGGGAGGATCCGAGCAGTACTTC,CASSIQGLAGGSEQYF
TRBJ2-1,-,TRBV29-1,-,TGCAGCGCGGCTAACAATGAGCAGTTCTTC,CSAANNEQFF
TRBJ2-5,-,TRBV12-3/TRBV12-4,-,TGTGCCAGCAGTTCCCCCGGGTCCTTAGAGACCCAGTACTTC,CASSSPGSLETQYF
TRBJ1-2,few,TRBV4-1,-,TGCGCCAGCAGCCAGGGCCGGGAGAGGAATCCCTATGGCTACACCTTC,CASSQGRERNPYGYTF
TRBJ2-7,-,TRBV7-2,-,TGTGCCAGCAGTTGGGTAAGAGGAGAGCAGTACTTC,CASSWVRGEQYF
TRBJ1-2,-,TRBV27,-,TGTGCCAGCAGTTTAGAGGGGACATCCAACTATGGCTACACCTTC,CASSLEGTSNYGYTF
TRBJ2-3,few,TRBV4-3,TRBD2,TGCGCCAGCAGCCACGTAGCGGGGGGCCATACTAGCACAGATACGCAGTATTTT,CASSHVAGGHTSTDTQYF
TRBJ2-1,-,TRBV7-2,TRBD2,TGTGCCAGCAGCTTAGAGACTAGCGGAGACAATGAGCAGTTCTTC,CASSLETSGDNEQFF
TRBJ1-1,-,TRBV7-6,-,TGTGCCAGCAGCTTTGGGGCGGGGACTGAAGCTTTCTTT,CASSFGAGTEAFF
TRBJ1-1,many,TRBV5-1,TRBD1,TGCGCCAGCAGCCAGACAGGGGGCCTTCAGAGGGCTTTCTTT,CASSQTGGLQRAFF
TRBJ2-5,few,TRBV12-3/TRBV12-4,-,TGTGCCAGCAGTTTTGGCTCCCAAGAGAAAGAGGCCCAGTACTTC,CASSFGSQEKEAQYF
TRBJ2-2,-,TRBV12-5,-,TGTGCTAGTGGTTTGGGACAGTCTATCTCCGGGGAGCTGTTTTTT,CASGLGQSISGELFF
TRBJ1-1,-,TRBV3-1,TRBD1,TGTGCCAGCAGCCAAACGACAGGGGCTTTCTTT,CASSQTTGAFF
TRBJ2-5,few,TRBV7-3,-,TGTGCCAGCAGCATCTCGGGACGCCGGACGGAGACCCAGTACTTC,CASSISGRRTETQYF
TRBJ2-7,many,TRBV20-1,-,TGCAGTGCTAAAGAGGTCTCAAGGTGGAACGAGCAGTACTTC,CSAKEVSRWNEQYF
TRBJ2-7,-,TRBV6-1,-,TGTGCCACCTCAGGAGGGACCTGGTTCTACGAGCAGTACTTC,CATSGGTWFYEQYF
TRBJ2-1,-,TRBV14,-,TGTGCCAGCAGCCAAGTCTACGAAGATGAGCAGTTCTTC,CASSQVYEDEQFF
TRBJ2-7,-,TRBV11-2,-,TGTGCCAGCAGCTTAGAGGCAAGGACAGCCCCCTACGAGCAGTACTTC,CASSLEARTAPYEQYF
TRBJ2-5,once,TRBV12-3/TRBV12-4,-,TGTGCCAGCATAACCGTGGCAGGAGCTCATAGTGGGACCCAGTACTTC,CASITVAGAHSGTQYF
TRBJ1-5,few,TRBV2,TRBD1,TGTGCCAGCAGCCCCGGAGAGACAGGGAGGCAGCCCCAGCATTTT,CASSPGETGRQPQHF
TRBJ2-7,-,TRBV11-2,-,TGTGCCAGCAGCTTAGTTGGAGGGGCCTCCTACGAGCAGTACTTC,CASSLVGGASYEQYF
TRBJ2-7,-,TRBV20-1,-,TGCAGTGCTACGGGACAAAACTACGACCAGTACTTC,CSATGQNYDQYF
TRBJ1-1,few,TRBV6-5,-,TGTGCCAGCAGCTCGCGAGGGGTTTCTAACACTGAAGCTTTCTTT,CASSSRGVSNTEAFF
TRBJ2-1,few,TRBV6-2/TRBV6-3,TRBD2,TGTGCCAGCAGTTTTTTTCCGGACCGGGAGGATACTGAGCAGTTCTTC,CASSFFPDREDTEQFF
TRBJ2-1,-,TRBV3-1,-,TGTGCCAGCAGCCAACAGCAGGGGCAAAATGAGCAGTTCTTC,CASSQQQGQNEQFF
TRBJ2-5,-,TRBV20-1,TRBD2,TGCAGTGCTAGAGAGGCTAGCGGGATCCAAGAGACCCAGTACTTC,CSAREASGIQETQYF
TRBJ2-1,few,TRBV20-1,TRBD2,TGCAGTGCTAGACTTTCTAGCGGCAGCATAGACAATGAGCAGTTCTTC,CSARLSSGSIDNEQFF
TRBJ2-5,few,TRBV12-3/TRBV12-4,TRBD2,TGTGCCAGTACCGGGACTAGCGGGGGGAGGGGGGATGGTGAGACCCAGTACTTC,CASTGTSGGRGDGETQYF
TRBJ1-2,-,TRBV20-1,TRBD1,TGCAGTGCTAGAGAGCCCGGGACAGGGGCCCCCTACTATGGCTACACCTTC,CSAREPGTGAPYYGYTF
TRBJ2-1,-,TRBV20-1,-,TGCAGTGCTCTTGACCGAGAGACAATCAATGAGCAGTTCTTC,CSALDRETINEQFF
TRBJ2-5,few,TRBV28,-,TGTGCCACCAGAGATGGTTTGCGGGAGACCCAGTACTTC,CATRDGLRETQYF
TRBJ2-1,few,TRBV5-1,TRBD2,TGCGCCAGCAGCTTCGCGGGAGCCCCATCCGATGAGCAGTTCTTC,CASSFAGAPSDEQFF
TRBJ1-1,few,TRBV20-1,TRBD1,TGCAGTGCCCAGGGGGCCGAAACTGAAGCTTTCTTT,CSAQGAETEAFF
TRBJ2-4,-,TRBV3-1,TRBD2,TGTGCCAGCAGCTTTCTAGCGGGAGGGAACATTCAGTACTTC,CASSFLAGGNIQYF
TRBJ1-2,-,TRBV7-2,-,TGTGCCAGCAGCTTAGATCCAGGGGATACCTATGGCTACACCTTC,CASSLDPGDTYGYTF
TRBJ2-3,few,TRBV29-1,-,TGCAGCGTTGAAGTGGAGCGAGATACGCAGTATTTT,CSVEVERDTQYF
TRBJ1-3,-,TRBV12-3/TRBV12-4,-,TGTGCCAGCAGTCGGGGTTGGGCCTCTGGAAACACCATATATTTT,CASSRGWASGNTIYF
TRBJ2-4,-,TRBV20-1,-,TGCAGTGCTAGAGATAATCTACCCGGGGATTTAGCCAAAAACATTCAGTACTTC,CSARDNLPGDLAKNIQYF
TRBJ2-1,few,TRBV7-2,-,TGTGCCAGCAGCCCCCGACAGACCAGCTCCTACAATGAGCAGTTCTTC,CASSPRQTSSYNEQFF
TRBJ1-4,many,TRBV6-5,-,TGTGCCAGCAGTTACTCGGAGGGGGGAGCTAATGAAAAACTGTTTTTT,CASSYSEGGANEKLFF
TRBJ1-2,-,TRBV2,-,TGTGCCAGCGGTCCGCGGCCCGAGGACTATGGCTACACCTTC,CASGPRPEDYGYTF
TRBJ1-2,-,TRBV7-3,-,TGTGCCAGCAGCTTAGGCTACGGGACACTAGAGGGCTACACCTTC,CASSLGYGTLEGYTF
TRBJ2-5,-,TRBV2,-,TGTGCCAGCAGTGAGGGAGTTCACGGGGAGACCCAGTACTTC,CASSEGVHGETQYF